This T cell receptor beta chain was profiled in a study of cytomegalovirus exposure and HLA in healthy donors. Study in general: A prior analysis found 117 million unique TCR beta sequences from roughly 180 million T cells.

The V end was cut by 4 bases, the J end by 12 bases, with 17 bases between. Germline V gene lookup returns CDR1 SGHDT and CDR2 YYEEEE. There are 14 residues in the CDR3. With 60 Vbeta and 13 Jbeta primers, the PCR was carried out. Profiled with immunoSEQ multiplex PCR; TCRdb holds only in-frame clones, not every one. The sample yields 160,000 or so clones, roughly 76% seen once. The sequenced sample was PBMCs. The sequence was obtained from a woman under 30 in good health and CMV-seropositive. The chain has TRBV5-6 and TRBJ1-6, with D uncertain. The CDR3, as DNA: TGTGCCAGCAGCCCTAGGATACCTCCTCAACCCCTCCACTTT. Its protein product is CASSPRIPPQPLHF.